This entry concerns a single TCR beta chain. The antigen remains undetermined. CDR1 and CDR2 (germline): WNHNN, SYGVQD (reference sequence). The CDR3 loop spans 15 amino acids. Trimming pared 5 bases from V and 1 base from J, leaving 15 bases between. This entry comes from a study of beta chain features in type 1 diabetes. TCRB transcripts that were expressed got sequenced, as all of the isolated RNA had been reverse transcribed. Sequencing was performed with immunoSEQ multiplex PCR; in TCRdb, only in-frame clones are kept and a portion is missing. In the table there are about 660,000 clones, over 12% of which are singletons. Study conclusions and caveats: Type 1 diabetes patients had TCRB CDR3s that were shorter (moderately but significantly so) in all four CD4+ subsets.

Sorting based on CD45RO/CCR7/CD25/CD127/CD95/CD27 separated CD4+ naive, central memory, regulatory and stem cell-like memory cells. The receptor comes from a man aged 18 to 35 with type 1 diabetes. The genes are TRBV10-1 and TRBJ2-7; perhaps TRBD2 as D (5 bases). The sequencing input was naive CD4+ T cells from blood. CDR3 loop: CASSPDARGSYEQYF. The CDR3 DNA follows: TGCGCCAGCAGTCCAGATGCTCGGGGATCCTACGAGCAGTACTTC.